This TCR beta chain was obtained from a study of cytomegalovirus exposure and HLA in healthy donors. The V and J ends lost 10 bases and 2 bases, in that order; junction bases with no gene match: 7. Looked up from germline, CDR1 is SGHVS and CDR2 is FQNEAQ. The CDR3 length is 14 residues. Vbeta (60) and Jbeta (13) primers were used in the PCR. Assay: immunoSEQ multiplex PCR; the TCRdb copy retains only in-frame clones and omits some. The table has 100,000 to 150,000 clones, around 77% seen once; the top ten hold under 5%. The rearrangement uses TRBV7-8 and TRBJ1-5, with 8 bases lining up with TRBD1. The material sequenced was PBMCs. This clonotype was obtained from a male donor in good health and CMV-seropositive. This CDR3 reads CATQTGDGNQPQHF. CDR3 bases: TGTGCCACCCAGACAGGGGATGGCAATCAGCCCCAGCATTTT. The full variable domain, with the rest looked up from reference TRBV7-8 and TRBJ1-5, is GAGVSQSPRYKVAKRGQDVALRCDPISGHVSLFWYQQALGQGPEFLTYFQNEAQLDKSGLPSDRFFAERPEGSVSTLKIQRTQQEDSAVYLCATQTGDGNQPQHFGDGTRLSIL.